This T cell receptor beta chain appears in the sequencing data of a study of human thymus T cells (dated by TCRdb to 2020 to 2022). Study-wide context: TCR alpha and beta repertoires from roughly 8 infant thymus samples and a few related peripheral blood samples were characterized in the study. Donor ages ranging from about 7 to 250 days were recorded, and more than 5 male and two female infants were included in the cohort.

As to this clone: Its antigen is unknown. One base away there is no much larger clone; base qualities are not given.

The thymus tissue came from surgical resects taken out during corrective cardiac surgery. Immunologically healthy infants undergoing open corrective cardiac surgery for congenital heart defects in Finland were used as donors. Thymocytes were freed from the tissue by mechanical means and kept at -70 degrees C as pellets of about 9-30 million cells. A QIAsymphony instrument was used to extract genomic DNA from frozen cell pellets. The research as a whole found: Highly overlapping thymic TCR repertoires among unrelated individuals were reported in the related research. On average, around 810,000 unique TCRB clonotypes were obtained from thymus samples, compared with 80,000 to 85,000 from blood samples. V and J gene segment usage appeared biased in both thymic and peripheral blood repertoires.

The immunoSEQ multiplex PCR assay was used to amplify the TCRB and TCRAD loci from a standardized quantity of quality-controlled genomic DNA. The amplicons spanned the V(D)J region and were long enough to cover the CDR3 and allow V and J genes to be identified. Amplicon sequencing was performed on an Illumina platform through the commercial immunoSEQ service. The authors' analysis ran thus. Primer bias and sequencing errors were corrected as previously described, and TCRAD and TCRB were defined on the basis of the IMGT database. immunoSEQ Analyzer 3.0 and VDJTools were used for repertoire analysis, which covered basic statistics, V/J segment usage, diversity estimates, rarefaction and pairwise overlap. Diversity was estimated using the Chao1, ChaoE, Efron-Thisted, Shannon and inverse Simpson indices, and was also estimated on datasets down-sampled to the size of the smallest sample. Repertoire overlap was determined by strict matching of CDR3 nucleotide sequence, V gene and J gene, and Jaccard-based multidimensional scaling clustering was applied. In TCRdb, the immuneACCESS table is reduced to in-frame sequences with V and J assigned. These tables do not hold every clone; where another copy was compared, an unresolved V gene accounts for under half, and the others remain unexplained. The V and J calls and clone size were taken over from that table, and D and trimming were inferred from the DNA. Across this sample there are tens of thousands of clones, with around 95% seen only once. Approximately 0.031% of the sample comes from the top ten.

V gives up 3 bases and J gives up 1 base, and the segment between their germline ends measures 7 bases. From the cysteine up to the phenylalanine, the CDR3 has a length of 15 residues. This entry keeps only the CDR3 DNA: 45 bases, framed from base 1. CDR1 and CDR2 are drawn from the germline V gene: SNHLY, FYNNEI. What was sequenced was thymus tissue. This TCR was sampled from a girl in the first two years of life with a congenital heart defect but otherwise immunologically healthy. The chain uses TRBV2 and TRBJ2-6; confidence is insufficient to name the D gene. The DNA reads as follows: TGTGCCAGCAGTGATCCTTTTTCTGGGGCCAACGTCCTGACTTTC. It translates as CASSDPFSGANVLTF.